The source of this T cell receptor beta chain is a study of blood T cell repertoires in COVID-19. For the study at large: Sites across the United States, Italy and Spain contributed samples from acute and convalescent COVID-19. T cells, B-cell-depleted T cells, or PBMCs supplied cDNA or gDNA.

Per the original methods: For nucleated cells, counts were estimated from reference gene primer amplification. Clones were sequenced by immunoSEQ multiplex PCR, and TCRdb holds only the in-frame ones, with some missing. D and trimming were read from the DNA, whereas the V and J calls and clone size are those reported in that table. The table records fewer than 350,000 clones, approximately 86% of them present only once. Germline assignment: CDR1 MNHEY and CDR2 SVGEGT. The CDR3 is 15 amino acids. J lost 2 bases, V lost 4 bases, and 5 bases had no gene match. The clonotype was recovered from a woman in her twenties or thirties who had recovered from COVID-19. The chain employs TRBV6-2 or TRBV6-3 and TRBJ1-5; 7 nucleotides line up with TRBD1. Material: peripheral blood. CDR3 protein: CASSFSGTGNQPQHF. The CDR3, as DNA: TGTGCCAGCAGTTTTTCAGGGACAGGCAATCAGCCCCAGCATTTT.